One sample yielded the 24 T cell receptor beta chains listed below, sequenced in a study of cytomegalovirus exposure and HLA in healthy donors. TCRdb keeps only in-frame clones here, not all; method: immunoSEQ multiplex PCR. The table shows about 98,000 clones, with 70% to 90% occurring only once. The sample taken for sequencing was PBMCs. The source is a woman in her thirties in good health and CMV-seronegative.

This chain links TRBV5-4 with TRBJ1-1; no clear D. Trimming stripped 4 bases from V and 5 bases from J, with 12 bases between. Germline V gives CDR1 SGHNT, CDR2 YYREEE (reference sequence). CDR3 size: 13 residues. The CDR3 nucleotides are TGTGCCAGCAGCCGAAAATCCGGGACTGAAGCTTTCTTT. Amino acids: CASSRKSGTEAFF.

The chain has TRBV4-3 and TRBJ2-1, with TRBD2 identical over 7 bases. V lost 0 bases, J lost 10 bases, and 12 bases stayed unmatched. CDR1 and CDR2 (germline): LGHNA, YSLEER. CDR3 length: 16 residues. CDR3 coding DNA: TGCGCCAGCAGCCAAGAACCGGGACTACGGGGCGGGGAGCAGTTCTTC. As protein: CASSQEPGLRGGEQFF.

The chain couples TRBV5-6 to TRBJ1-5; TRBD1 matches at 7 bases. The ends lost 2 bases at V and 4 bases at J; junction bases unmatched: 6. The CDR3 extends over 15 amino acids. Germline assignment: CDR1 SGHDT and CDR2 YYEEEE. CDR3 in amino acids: CASSFGTDQNQPQHF. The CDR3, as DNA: TGTGCCAGCAGCTTTGGGACAGACCAGAATCAGCCCCAGCATTTT.

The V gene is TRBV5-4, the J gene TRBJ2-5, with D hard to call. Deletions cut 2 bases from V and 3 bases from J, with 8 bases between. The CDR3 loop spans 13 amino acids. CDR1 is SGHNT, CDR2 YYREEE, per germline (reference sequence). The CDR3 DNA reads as TGTGCCAGCAGCTTAATGGGCGAAGAGACCCAGTACTTC. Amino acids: CASSLMGEETQYF.

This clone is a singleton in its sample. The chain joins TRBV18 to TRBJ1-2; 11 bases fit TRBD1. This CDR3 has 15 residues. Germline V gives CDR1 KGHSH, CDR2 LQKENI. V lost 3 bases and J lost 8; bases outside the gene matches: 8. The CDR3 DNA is TGTGCCAGCTCACCTGCGGGACAGGGGGGTCGGGGCTACACCTTC. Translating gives CASSPAGQGGRGYTF.

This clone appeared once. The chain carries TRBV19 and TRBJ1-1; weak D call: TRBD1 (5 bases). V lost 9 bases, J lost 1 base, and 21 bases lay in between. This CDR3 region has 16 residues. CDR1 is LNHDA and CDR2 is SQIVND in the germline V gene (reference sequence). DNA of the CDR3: TGTGCCAGCACCGGATTCGGGGGTGTGGGGAACACTGAAGCTTTCTTT. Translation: CASTGFGGVGNTEAFF.

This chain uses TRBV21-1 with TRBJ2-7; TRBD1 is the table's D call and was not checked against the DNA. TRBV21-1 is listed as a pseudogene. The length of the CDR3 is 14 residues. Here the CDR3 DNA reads TGTGCCAGCAGCAAGGGACAGCCCCCTTGGGAGCAGTACTTC. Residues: CASSKGQPPWEQYF.

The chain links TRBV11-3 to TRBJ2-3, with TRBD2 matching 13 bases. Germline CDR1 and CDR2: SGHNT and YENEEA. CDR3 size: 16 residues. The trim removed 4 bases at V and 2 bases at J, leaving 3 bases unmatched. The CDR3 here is CASSSGTSGVTDTQYF. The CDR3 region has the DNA TGTGCCAGCAGCTCCGGGACTAGCGGGGTCACAGATACGCAGTATTTT.

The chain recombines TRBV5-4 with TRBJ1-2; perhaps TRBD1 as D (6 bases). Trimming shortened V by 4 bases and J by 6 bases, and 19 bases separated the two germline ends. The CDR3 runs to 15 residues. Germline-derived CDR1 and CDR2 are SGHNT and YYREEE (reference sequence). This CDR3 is CASSGGGGRSDGYTF. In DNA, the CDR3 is TGTGCCAGCAGCGGGGGCGGGGGGCGCAGTGATGGCTACACCTTC. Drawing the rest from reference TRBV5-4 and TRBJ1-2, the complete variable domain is ETGVTQSPTHLIKTRGQQVTLRCSSQSGHNTVSWYQQALGQGPQFIFQYYREEENGRGNFPPRFSGLQFPNYSSELNVNALELDDSALYLCASSGGGGRSDGYTFGSGTRLTVV.

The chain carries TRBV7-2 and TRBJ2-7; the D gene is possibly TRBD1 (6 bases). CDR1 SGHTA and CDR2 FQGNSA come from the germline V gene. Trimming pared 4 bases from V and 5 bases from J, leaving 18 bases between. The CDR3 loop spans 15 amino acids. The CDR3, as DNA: TGTGCCAGCAGCTGGGCCTCAGGGGTCGGCGACGAGCAGTACTTC. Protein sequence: CASSWASGVGDEQYF.

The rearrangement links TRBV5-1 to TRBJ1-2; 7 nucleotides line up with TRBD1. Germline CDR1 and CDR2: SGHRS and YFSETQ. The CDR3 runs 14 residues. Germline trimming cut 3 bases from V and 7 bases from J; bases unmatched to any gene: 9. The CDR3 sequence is CASSYRAGGSGYTF. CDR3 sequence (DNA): TGCGCCAGCAGCTACCGGGCAGGGGGTAGTGGCTACACCTTC. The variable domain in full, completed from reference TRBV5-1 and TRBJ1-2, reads KAGVTQTPRYLIKTRGQQVTLSCSPISGHRSVSWYQQTPGQGLQFLFEYFSETQRNKGNFPGRFSGRQFSNSRSEMNVSTLELGDSALYLCASSYRAGGSGYTFGSGTRLTVV.

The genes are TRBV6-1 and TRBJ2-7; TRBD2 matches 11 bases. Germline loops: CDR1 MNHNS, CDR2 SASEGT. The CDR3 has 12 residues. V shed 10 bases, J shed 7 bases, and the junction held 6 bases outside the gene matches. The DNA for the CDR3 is TGTGCCACCGGACTAGCGGGTTTGGAGCAGTACTTC. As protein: CATGLAGLEQYF.

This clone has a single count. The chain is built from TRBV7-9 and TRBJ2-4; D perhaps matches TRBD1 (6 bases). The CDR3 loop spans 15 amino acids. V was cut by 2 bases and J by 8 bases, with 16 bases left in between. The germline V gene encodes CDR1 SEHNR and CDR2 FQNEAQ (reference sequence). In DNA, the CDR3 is TGTGCCAGCAGCTTACAGGGGCCGGGAAGGGACATTCAGTACTTC. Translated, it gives CASSLQGPGRDIQYF.

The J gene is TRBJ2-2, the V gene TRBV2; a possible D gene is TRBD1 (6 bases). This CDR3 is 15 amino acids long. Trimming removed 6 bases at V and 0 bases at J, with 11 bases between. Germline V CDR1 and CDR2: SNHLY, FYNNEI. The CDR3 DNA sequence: TGTGCCAGCAGGGACAGACGGACGAACACCGGGGAGCTGTTTTTT. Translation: CASRDRRTNTGELFF.

CDR3 amino acids: CASSLEGANANEKLFF. Here the CDR3 DNA reads TGCGCCAGCAGCTTGGAAGGGGCGAATGCTAATGAAAAACTGTTTTTT. V and J are TRBV5-1 and TRBJ1-4, with a weak D call TRBD1 (5 bases). This CDR3 comprises 16 residues. V was trimmed by 0 bases and J by 3 bases, leaving 12 bases between them. CDR1 is SGHRS, CDR2 YFSETQ, per germline.

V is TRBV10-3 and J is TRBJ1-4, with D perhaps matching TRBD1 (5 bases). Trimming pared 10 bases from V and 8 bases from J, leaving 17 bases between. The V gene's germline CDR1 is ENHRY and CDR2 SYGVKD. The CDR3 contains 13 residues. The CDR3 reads CATYSGTGEKLFF. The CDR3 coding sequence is TGTGCCACCTACAGCGGGACGGGAGAAAAACTGTTTTTT.

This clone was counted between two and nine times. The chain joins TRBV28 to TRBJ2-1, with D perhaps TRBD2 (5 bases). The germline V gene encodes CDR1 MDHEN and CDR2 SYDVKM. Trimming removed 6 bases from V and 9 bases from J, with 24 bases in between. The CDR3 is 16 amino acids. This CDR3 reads CASRPSLSRRIGEQFF. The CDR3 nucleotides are TGTGCCAGCAGACCATCCCTTAGCAGGAGGATAGGTGAGCAGTTCTTC.

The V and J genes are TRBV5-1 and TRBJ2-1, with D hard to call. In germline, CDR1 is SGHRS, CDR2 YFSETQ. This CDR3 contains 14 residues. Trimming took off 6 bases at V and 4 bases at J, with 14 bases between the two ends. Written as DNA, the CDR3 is TGCGCCAGCACCCTAGACGACCAATACAATGAGCAGTTCTTC. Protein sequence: CASTLDDQYNEQFF. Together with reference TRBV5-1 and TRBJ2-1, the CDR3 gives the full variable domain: KAGVTQTPRYLIKTRGQQVTLSCSPISGHRSVSWYQQTPGQGLQFLFEYFSETQRNKGNFPGRFSGRQFSNSRSEMNVSTLELGDSALYLCASTLDDQYNEQFFGPGTRLTVL.

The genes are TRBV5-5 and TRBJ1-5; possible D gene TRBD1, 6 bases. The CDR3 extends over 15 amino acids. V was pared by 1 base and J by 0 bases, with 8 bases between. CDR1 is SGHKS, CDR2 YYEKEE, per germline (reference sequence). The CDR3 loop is CASSLWTDSNQPQHF. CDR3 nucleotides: TGTGCCAGCAGCTTGTGGACAGATAGCAATCAGCCCCAGCATTTT.

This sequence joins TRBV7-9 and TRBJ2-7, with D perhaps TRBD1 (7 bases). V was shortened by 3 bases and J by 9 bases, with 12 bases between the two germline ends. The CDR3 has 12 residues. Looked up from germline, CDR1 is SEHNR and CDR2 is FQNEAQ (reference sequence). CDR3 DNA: TGTGCCAGCAGCTTTCCAGGGGGAGGGCAGTACTTC. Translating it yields CASSFPGGGQYF.

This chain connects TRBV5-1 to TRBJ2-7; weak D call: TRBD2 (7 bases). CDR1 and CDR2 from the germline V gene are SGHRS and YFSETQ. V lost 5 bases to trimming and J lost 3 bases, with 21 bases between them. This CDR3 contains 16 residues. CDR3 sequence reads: CASSGPKRGAHYEQYF. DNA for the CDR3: TGCGCCAGCAGTGGCCCCAAACGGGGGGCTCACTACGAGCAGTACTTC.

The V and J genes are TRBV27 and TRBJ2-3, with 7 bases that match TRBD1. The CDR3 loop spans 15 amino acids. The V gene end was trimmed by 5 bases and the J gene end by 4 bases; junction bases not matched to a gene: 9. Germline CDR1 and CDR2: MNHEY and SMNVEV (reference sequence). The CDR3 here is CASSLWGTVSDTQYF. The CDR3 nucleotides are TGTGCCAGCAGTCTCTGGGGGACAGTCTCAGATACGCAGTATTTT.

The DNA for the CDR3 is TGTGCCAGCAGCCAGACGGGATACGAGCAGTACTTC. Translated: CASSQTGYEQYF. This rearrangement joins TRBV11-3 to TRBJ2-7, with a tentative D call TRBD2 (5 bases). With 5 bases removed from V and 4 bases from J, the gap between germline ends came to 9 bases. The CDR3 is 12 residues long. Germline V gives CDR1 SGHNT, CDR2 YENEEA.

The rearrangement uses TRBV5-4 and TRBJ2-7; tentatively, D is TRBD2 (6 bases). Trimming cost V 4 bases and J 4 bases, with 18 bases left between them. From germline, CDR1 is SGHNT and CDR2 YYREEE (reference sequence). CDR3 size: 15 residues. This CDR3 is CASSPRTNIGYEQYF. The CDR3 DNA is TGTGCCAGCAGCCCCCGGACTAATATAGGGTACGAGCAGTACTTC.